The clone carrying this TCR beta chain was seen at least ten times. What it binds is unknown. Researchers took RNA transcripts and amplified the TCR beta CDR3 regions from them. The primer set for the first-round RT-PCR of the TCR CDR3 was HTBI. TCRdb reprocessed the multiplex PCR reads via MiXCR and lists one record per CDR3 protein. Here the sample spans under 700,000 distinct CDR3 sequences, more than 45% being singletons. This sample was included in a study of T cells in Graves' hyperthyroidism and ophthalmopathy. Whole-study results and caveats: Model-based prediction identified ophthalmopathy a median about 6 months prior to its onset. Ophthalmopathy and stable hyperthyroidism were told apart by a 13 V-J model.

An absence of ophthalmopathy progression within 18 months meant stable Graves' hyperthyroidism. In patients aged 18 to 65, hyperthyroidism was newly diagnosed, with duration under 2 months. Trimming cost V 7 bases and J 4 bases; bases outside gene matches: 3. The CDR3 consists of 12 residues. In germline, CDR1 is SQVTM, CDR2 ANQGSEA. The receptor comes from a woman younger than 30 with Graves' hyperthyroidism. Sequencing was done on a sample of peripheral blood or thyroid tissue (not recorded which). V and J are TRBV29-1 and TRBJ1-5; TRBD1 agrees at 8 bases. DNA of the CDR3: TGCAGCGCGGGACAGGCAAATCAGCCCCAGCATTTT. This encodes CSAGQANQPQHF.